Each of the 4 T cell receptor beta chains below was sequenced from the same sample in a study of Graves' ophthalmopathy and Graves' hyperthyroidism (dated by TCRdb to about 2018). TCRdb shows the sequencer as Illumina HiSeq 2000. For repertoire sequencing, TCR beta CDR3 regions were amplified from RNA transcripts. A first-round RT-PCR used HTBI primers with the Qiagen OneStep RT-PCR kit, followed by a second-round multiplex PCR, size selection and purification. The raw public reads went through TCRdb reprocessing: fastp at Q25, MiXCR clone calling, in-frame beta chains kept. Every entry covers one CDR3 protein and lists the most common genes and DNA from its rows. This sample has just over 600,000 distinct CDR3 sequences in its table, and 20% to 25% of those were observed once. Approximately 6.5% of the sample is taken by the ten largest. The sample comprised peripheral blood. The receptors derive from a woman aged 18-35 years with stable Graves' hyperthyroidism. Some clones in this sample may be carry-over from other donors' samples. Donor details come from another sample of the same person, matched by shared clones.

There are a few counts of this clonotype. The chain recombines TRBV6-5 with TRBJ1-2; 7 nucleotides align to TRBD1. The CDR3 has 15 amino acids. Germline lookup yields CDR1 MNHEY and CDR2 SVGAGI. Trimming cost V 0 bases and J 4 bases; bases outside gene matches: 5. In DNA form, the CDR3 reads TGTGCCAGCAGTTACTCGCGGGACAGATTCTATGGCTACACCTTC. Residues: CASSYSRDRFYGYTF.

This clonotype was observed at least ten times. This chain joins TRBV5-1 and TRBJ1-3; 8 positions agree with TRBD1. The CDR3 has 16 amino acids. The trim removed 0 bases at V and 4 bases at J, leaving 6 bases unmatched. Germline lookup yields CDR1 SGHRS and CDR2 YFSETQ. The CDR3 DNA reads as TGCGCCAGCAGCTTGGTCGCGGGGACAGGCGGAAACACCATATATTTT. It is translated as CASSLVAGTGGNTIYF.

In this sample, this clonotype turned up many times. The chain uses TRBV9 and TRBJ2-7; possibly TRBD1 or TRBD2 for D (5 bases each). V was trimmed by 0 bases and J by 5 bases, leaving 9 bases between them. The CDR3 loop spans 13 amino acids. Per germline, CDR1 SGDLS and CDR2 YYNGEE. The CDR3 is CASSVGQGHEQYF. The CDR3 nucleotides read TGTGCCAGCAGCGTAGGCCAGGGACACGAGCAGTACTTC.

This clonotype occurred once. The chain recombines TRBV28 with TRBJ2-7, with 8 bases lining up with TRBD1. CDR3 length: 14 amino acids. Germline V CDR1 and CDR2: MDHEN, SYDVKM. Unmatched junction bases numbered 5, after V lost 6 bases and J lost 1 base. The CDR3 loop reads CASRTTGESYEQYF. As DNA, the CDR3 is TGTGCCAGCAGGACGACAGGGGAGTCCTACGAGCAGTACTTC. Using reference TRBV28 and TRBJ2-7 for the parts outside the CDR3, the full variable domain is DVKVTQSSRYLVKRTGEKVFLECVQDMDHENMFWYRQDPGLGLRLIYFSYDVKMKEKGDIPEGYSVSREKKERFSLILESASTNQTSMYLCASRTTGESYEQYFGPGTRLTVT.